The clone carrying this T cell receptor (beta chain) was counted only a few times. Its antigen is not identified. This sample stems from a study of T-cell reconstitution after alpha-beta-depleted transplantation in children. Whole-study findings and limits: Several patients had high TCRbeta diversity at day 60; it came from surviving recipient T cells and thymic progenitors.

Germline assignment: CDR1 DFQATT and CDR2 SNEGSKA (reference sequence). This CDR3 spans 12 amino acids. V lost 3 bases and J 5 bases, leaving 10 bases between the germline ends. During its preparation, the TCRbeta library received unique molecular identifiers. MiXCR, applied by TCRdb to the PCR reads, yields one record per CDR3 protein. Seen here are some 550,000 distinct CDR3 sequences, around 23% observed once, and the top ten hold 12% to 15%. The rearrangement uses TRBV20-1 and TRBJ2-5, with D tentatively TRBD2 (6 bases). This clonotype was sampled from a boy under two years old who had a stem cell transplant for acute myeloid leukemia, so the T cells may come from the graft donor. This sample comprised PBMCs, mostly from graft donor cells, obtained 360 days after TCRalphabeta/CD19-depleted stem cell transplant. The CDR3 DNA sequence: TGCAGTGCTAGGCCCCTAGCGGAGACCCAGTACTTC. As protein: CSARPLAETQYF.